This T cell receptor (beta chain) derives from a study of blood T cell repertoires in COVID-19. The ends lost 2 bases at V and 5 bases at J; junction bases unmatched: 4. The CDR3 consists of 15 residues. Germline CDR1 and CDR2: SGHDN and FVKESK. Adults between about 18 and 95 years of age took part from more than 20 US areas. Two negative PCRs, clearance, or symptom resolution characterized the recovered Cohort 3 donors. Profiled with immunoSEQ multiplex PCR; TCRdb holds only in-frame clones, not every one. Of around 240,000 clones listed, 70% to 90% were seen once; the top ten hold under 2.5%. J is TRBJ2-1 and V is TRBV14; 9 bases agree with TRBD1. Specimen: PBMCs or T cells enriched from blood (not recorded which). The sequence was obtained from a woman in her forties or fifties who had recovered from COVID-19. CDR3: CASSQPGQGHNEQFF. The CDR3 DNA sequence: TGTGCCAGCAGCCAACCGGGACAGGGACACAATGAGCAGTTCTTC.